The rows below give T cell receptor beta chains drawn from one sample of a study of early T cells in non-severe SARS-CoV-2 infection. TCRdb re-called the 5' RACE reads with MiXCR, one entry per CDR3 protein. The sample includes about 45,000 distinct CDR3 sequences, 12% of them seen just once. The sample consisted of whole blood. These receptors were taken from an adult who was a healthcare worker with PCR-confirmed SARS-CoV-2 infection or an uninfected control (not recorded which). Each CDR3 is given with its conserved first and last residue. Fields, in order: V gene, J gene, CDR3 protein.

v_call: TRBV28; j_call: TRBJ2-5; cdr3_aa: CASNWGHRADDETQYF
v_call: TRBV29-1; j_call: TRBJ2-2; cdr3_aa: CSATPISGGELFF
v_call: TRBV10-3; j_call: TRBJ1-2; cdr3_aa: CAISDEQGTGYTF
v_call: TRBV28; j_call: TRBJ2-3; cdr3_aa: CASRRADAGADTQYF
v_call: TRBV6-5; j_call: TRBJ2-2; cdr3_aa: CASRQRGSSTGELFF
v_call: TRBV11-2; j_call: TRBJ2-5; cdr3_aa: CASSFGSQETQYF
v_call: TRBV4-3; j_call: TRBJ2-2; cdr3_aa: CASSQGTGIRELFF
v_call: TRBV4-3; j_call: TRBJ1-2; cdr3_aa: CASSQESGHHKNTYGYTF
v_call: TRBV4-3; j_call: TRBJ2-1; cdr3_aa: CASSLRGLVDSNLYNEQFF
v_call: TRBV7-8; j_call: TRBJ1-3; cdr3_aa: CASSPTGFSGNTIYF
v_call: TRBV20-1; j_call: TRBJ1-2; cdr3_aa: CSARGQLANYGYTF
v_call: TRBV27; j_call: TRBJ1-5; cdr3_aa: CASSFPNQPQHF
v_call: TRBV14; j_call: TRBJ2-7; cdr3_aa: CASSQGVKRSASSYEQYF
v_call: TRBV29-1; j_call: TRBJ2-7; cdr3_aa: CSVDGDSSYEQYF
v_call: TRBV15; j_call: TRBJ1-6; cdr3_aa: CATSRGASLWNPLHF
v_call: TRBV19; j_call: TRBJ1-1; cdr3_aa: CASSRGDSGEAFF
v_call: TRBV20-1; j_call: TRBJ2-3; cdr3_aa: CSARSPGGSRTDTQYF
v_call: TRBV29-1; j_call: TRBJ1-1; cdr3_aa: CSVERAGVETEAFF
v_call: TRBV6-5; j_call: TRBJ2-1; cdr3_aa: CASSLQGGRYNEQFF
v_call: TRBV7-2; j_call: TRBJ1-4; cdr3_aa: CASSLDGNEKLFF
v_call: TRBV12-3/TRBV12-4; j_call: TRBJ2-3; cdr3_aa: CASDSGGWRTDTQYF
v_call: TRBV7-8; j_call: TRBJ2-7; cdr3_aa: CASSLSPGNGHEQYF
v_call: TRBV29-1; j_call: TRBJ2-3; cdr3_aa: CSAATDDIDTQYF
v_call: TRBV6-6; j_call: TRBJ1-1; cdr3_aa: CASSYALGGKNTEAFF
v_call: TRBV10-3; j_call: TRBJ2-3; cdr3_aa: CAISDRHTDTQYF
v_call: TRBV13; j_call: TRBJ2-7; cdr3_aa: CASSSGPGEEQYF
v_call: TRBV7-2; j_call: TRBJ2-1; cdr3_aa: CASSRRGLSSYNEQFF
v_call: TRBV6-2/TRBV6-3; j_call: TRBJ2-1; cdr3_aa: CASSYSERDRARF
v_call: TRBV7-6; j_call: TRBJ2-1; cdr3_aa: CASSLELAGDIYNEQFF
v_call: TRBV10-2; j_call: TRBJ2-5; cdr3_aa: CASRTTSARAETQYF
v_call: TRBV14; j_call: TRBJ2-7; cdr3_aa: CASSPLAGGPYEQYF
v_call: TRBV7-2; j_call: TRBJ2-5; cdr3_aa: CASSPSQGETQYF
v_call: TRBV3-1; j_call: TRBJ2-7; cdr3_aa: CASSQDASVSSYEQYF
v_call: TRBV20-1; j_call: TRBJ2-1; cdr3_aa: CSARIDTTFIEQFF
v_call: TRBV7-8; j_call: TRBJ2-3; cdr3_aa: CASATTGTDTQYF
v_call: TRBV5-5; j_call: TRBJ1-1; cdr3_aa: CASSKITGGSTEAFF
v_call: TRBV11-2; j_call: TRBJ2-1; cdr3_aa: CASSLDPRQGVYNEQFF
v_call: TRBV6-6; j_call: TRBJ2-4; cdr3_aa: CASSTTSGSRKDIQYF
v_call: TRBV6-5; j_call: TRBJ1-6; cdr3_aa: CANDQMAPLHF
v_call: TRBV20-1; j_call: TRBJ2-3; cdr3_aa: CSARLAGVDTQYF
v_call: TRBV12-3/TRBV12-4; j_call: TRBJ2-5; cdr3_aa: CASSLYGTREETQYF
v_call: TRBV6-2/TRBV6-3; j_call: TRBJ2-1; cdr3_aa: CASRQLGEQFF